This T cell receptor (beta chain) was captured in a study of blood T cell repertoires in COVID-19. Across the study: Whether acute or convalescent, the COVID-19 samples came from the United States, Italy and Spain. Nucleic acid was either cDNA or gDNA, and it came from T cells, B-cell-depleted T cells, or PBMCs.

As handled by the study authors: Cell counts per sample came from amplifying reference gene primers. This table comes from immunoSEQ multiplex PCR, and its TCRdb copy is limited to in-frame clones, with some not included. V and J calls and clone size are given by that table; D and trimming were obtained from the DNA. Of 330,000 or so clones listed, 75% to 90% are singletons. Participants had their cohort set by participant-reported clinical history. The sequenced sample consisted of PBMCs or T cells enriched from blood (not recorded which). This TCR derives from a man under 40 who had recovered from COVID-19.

The CDR3 DNA follows: TGTGCCACCAGCAGATCCCAGGGGGACAATCAGCCCCAGCATTTT. It translates to CATSRSQGDNQPQHF. This chain joins TRBV15 and TRBJ1-5; 7 positions match TRBD1. This CDR3 is 15 amino acids long. From germline, CDR1 is LNHNV and CDR2 YYDKDF (reference sequence). Germline trimming cut 2 bases from V and 3 bases from J; bases unmatched to any gene: 4.